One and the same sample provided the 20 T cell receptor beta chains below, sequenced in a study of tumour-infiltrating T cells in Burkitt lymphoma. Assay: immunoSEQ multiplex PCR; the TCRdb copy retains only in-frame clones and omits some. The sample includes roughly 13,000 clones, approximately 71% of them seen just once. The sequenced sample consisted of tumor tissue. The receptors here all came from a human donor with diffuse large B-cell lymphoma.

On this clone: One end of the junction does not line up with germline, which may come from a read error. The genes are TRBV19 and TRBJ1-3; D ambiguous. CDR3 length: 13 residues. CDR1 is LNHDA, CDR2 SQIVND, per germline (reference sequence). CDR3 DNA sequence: TGTGCCAGTGGTATGGTTTTTGGAAACACCATATATTTT. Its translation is CASGMVFGNTIYF.

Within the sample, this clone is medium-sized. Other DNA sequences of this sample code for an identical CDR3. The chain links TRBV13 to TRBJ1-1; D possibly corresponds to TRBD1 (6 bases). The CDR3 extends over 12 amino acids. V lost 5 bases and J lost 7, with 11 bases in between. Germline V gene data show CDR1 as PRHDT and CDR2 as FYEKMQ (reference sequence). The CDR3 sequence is CASSVGQNEAFF. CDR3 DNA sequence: TGTGCCAGCAGCGTCGGACAGAATGAAGCTTTCTTT.

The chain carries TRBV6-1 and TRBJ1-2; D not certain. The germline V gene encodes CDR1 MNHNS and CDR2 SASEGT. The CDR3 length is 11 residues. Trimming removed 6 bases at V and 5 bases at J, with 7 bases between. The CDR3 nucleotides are TGTGCCAGCAGACCGGGTTATGGCTACACCTTC. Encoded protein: CASRPGYGYTF.

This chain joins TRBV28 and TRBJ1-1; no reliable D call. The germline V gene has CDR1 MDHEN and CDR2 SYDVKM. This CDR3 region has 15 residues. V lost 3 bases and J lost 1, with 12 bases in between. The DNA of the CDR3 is TGTGCCAGCAGTTTTGTGGGGTCAGCGAACACTGAAGCTTTCTTT. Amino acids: CASSFVGSANTEAFF.

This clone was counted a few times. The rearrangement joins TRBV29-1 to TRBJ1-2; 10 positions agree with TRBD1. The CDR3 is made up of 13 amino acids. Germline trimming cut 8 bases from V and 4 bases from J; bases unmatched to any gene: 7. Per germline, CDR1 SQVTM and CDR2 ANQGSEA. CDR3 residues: CSTDRDRGYGYTF. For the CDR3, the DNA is TGCAGCACAGATCGGGACAGGGGCTATGGCTACACCTTC.

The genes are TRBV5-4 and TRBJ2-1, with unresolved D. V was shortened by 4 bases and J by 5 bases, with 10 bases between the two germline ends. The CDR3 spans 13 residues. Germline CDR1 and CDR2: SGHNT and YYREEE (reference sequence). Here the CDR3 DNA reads TGTGCCAGCAGCCCCACACGAAACAATGAGCAGTTCTTC. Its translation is CASSPTRNNEQFF.

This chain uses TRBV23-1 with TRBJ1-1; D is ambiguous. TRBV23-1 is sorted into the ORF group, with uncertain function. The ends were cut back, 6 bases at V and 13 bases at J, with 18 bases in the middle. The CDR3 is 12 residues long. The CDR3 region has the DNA TGCGCCAGCAGGGGCTCTGGAGATATATTTTTCTTT. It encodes CASRGSGDIFFF.

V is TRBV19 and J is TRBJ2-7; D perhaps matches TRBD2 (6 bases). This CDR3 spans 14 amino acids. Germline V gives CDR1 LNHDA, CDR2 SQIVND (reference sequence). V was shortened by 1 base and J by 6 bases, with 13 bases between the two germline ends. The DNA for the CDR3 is TGTGCCAGTAGTATAGGACATGTGCGGGGCGAGCAGTACGTC. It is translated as CASSIGHVRGEQYV.

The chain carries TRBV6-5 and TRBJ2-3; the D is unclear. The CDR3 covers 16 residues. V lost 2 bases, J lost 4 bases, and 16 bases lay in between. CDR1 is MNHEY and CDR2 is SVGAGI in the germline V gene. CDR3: CASSYHPRAQSDTQYF. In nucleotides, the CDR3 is TGTGCCAGCAGTTACCATCCTAGGGCCCAGTCAGATACGCAGTATTTT.

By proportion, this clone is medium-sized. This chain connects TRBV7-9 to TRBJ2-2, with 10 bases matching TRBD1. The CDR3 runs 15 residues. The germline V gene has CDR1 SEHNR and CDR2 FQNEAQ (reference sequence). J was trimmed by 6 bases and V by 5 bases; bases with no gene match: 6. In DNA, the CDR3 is TGTGCCAGCAGCACGGACAGGGGGGCTTCCGGGGAGCTGTTTTTT. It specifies CASSTDRGASGELFF.

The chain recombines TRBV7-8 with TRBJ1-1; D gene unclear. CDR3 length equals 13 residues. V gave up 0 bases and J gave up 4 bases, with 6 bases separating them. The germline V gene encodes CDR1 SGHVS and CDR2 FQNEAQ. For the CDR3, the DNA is TGTGCCAGCAGCTTAGCATCGGGCACTGAAGCTTTCTTT. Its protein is CASSLASGTEAFF.

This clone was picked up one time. CDR3 sequence reads: CASSPGRLPGGANVLTF. CDR3 DNA: TGTGCCAGCAGCCCCGGACGGCTCCCGGGAGGGGCCAACGTCCTGACTTTC. The chain is built from TRBV14 and TRBJ2-6, with D perhaps TRBD2 (5 bases). Germline V gives CDR1 SGHDN, CDR2 FVKESK. V was pared by 4 bases and J by 4 bases, with 17 bases between. The CDR3 covers 17 residues.

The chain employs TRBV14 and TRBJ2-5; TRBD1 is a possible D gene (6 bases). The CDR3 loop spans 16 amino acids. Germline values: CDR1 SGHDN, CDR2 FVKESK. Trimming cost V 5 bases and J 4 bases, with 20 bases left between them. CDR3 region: CASSSRDWQGRETQYF. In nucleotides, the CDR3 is TGTGCCAGCAGCTCGAGAGATTGGCAGGGGAGAGAGACCCAGTACTTC.

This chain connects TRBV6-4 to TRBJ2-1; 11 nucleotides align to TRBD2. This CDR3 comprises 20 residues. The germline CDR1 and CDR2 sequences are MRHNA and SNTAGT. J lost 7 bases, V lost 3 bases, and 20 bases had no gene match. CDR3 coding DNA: TGTGCCAGCAGTGATAGGGTAGGGACTAGCGGCAATACTTTCCCGAATGAGCAGTTCTTC. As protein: CASSDRVGTSGNTFPNEQFF.

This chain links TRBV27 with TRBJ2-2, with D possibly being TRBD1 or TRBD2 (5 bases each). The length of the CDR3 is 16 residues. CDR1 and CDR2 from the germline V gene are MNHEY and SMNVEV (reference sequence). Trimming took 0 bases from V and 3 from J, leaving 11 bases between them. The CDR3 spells CASSLSIGGYTGELFF. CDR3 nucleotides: TGTGCCAGCAGTTTATCTATTGGGGGTTACACCGGGGAGCTGTTTTTT.

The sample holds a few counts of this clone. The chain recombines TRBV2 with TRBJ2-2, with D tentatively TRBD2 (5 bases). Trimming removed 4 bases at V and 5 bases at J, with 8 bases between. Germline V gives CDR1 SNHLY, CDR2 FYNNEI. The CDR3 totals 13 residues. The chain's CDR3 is CASSARRTGELFF. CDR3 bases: TGTGCCAGCAGTGCTAGGAGGACCGGGGAGCTGTTTTTT. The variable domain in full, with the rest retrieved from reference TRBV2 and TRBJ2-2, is EPEVTQTPSHQVTQMGQEVILRCVPISNHLYFYWYRQILGQKVEFLVSFYNNEISEKSEIFDDQFSVERPDGSNFTLKIRSTKLEDSAMYFCASSARRTGELFFGEGSRLTVL.

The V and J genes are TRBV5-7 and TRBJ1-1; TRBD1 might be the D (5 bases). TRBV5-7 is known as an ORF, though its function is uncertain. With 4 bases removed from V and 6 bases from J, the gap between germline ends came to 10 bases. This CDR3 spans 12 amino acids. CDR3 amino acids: CASSPSGAEAFF. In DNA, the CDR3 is TGTGCCAGCAGCCCCTCGGGGGCTGAAGCTTTCTTT.

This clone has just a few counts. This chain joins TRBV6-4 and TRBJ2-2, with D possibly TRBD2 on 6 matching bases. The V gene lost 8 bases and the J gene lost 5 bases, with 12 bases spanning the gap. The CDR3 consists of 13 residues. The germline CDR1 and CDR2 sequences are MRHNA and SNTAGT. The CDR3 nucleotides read TGTGCCAGCCAGACTAGTGGGACCGGGGAGCTGTTTTTT. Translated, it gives CASQTSGTGELFF.

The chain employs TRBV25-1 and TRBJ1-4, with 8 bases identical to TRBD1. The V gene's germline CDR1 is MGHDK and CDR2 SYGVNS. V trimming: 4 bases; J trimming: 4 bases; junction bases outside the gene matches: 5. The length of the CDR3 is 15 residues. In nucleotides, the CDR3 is TGTGCCAGCAGTGGGGGACAGGTTATTAATGAAAAACTGTTTTTT. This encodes CASSGGQVINEKLFF.

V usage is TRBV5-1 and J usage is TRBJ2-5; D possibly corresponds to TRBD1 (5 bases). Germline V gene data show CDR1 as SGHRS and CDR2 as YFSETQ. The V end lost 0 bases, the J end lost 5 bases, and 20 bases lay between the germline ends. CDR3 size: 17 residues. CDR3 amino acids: CASSLEFLGDAGETQYF. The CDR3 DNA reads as TGCGCCAGCAGCTTGGAATTTTTAGGGGATGCTGGGGAGACCCAGTACTTC.